The 11 T cell receptor beta chains presented below share a single source sample, sequenced in a study of shared clonotypes between healthy human individuals. Terminally differentiated effector memory CD45RA+ cells were excluded from the naive CD8 cells, which were CD45RO-negative and positively selected for CCR7. Repertoires were generated with immunoSEQ multiplex PCR, while TCRdb's copy carries only in-frame clones and drops some. The sample has about 2.1 million clones, approximately 94% seen once. Input material: naive CD8+ T cells from PBMCs. The origin of the receptors is a man aged 18 to 30 in good health. Some clones in this sample may be carry-over from other donors' samples.

Regarding this clone: At one end the junction does not follow the germline gene, possibly because of a read error. The genes are TRBV7-9 and TRBJ1-3; D gene ambiguous. CDR3 length: 16 residues. Per the germline V gene, CDR1 is SEHNR and CDR2 is FQNEAQ (reference sequence). The CDR3 nucleotides are TGTGCCAGCAGCTTATTAGGCAGGACGTATGGAGACACCATATATTTT. Translated, it gives CASSLLGRTYGDTIYF.

The chain uses TRBV27 and TRBJ2-7; the D gene is possibly TRBD2 (6 bases). CDR3 length equals 16 residues. The V and J ends lost 3 bases and 2 bases respectively, with 17 bases between them. Looked up from germline, CDR1 is MNHEY and CDR2 is SMNVEV (reference sequence). CDR3 nucleotide sequence: TGTGCCAGCAGTTTCCTAGGGGTAGCGGCAACCTACGAGCAGTACTTC. It translates to CASSFLGVAATYEQYF.

The V and J genes are TRBV29-1 and TRBJ1-2; 9 nucleotides align to TRBD1. The junction had 15 bases not matched to a gene; V was cut back by 6 bases and J by 4 bases. CDR3 length: 16 amino acids. Looked up from germline, CDR1 is SQVTM and CDR2 is ANQGSEA. The CDR3 nucleotides read TGCAGCGTCGGAACTACTACGGACAGGGGAGTCTATGGCTACACCTTC. Translated, it gives CSVGTTTDRGVYGYTF.

The genes are TRBV7-3 and TRBJ2-1, with 7 positions matching TRBD2. The germline gives CDR1 SGHTA, CDR2 FQGTGA. This CDR3 has 16 residues. Trimming took 1 base from V and 7 from J; bases not matched to a gene: 10. In DNA, the CDR3 is TGTGCCAGCAGCTTAATTAGGGAGGGCCGGGGGAATGAGCAGTTCTTC. It translates to CASSLIREGRGNEQFF.

J is TRBJ2-5 and V is TRBV2; perhaps TRBD1 as D (6 bases). The CDR3 extends over 16 amino acids. With 7 bases removed from V and 2 bases from J, the gap between germline ends came to 20 bases. Germline CDR1 and CDR2: SNHLY and FYNNEI. CDR3 nucleotide sequence: TGTGCCAGCACGAGACAGGCCTTCGTGTATCAAGAGACCCAGTACTTC. Its protein is CASTRQAFVYQETQYF.

The rearrangement uses TRBV6-5 and TRBJ2-1, with 10 bases aligning to TRBD2. Germline V CDR1 and CDR2: MNHEY, SVGAGI. V trimming: 2 bases; J trimming: 7 bases; junction bases outside the gene matches: 8. The CDR3 is made up of 16 amino acids. The CDR3 region is CASSYSRVSGRNEQFF. The CDR3 DNA reads TGTGCCAGCAGTTACAGTAGGGTTAGCGGGAGGAATGAGCAGTTCTTC.

The chain recombines TRBV27 with TRBJ2-1; 12 positions agree with TRBD1. Germline V CDR1 and CDR2: MNHEY, SMNVEV (reference sequence). Losses at the gene ends were 4 bases for V and 10 bases for J; bases not matched to a gene: 5. This CDR3 region has 14 residues. CDR3 DNA sequence: TGTGCCAGCAGTTCCGGGACAGGGGGCTGGGAGCAGTTCTTC. Amino acids: CASSSGTGGWEQFF.

This clone has a single count. The gene calls are TRBV9 and TRBJ1-2, with no clear D. Germline lookup yields CDR1 SGDLS and CDR2 YYNGEE. CDR3 length: 15 amino acids. The V and J ends lost 4 bases and 7 bases respectively, with 20 bases between them. The CDR3 DNA follows: TGTGCCAGCAGCTCCCCGGTGGATCCGTCCGGTGGCTACACCTTC. Protein sequence: CASSSPVDPSGGYTF.

V is TRBV13 and J is TRBJ2-1; D ambiguous. This CDR3 is built from 15 residues. The V gene lost 0 bases and the J gene lost 0 bases, with 6 bases spanning the gap. Germline assignment: CDR1 PRHDT and CDR2 FYEKMQ (reference sequence). The CDR3 bases are TGTGCCAGCAGCTTAGGGCAGCCCTCCTACAATGAGCAGTTCTTC. The encoded protein is CASSLGQPSYNEQFF.

The gene calls are TRBV5-6 and TRBJ2-1; tentatively, D is TRBD2 (5 bases). Germline V lookup: CDR1 SGHDT, CDR2 YYEEEE. Trimming pared 4 bases from V and 5 bases from J, leaving 16 bases between. This CDR3 has 15 amino acids. The CDR3 region has the DNA TGTGCCAGCAGCACCCCGGGATACCTCAACAATGAGCAGTTCTTC. This gives the protein CASSTPGYLNNEQFF.

The rearrangement uses TRBV7-9 and TRBJ2-2; a weak D match, TRBD2 (5 bases). V lost 1 base and J 5 bases, leaving 17 bases between the germline ends. The CDR3 spans 17 residues. The germline CDR1 and CDR2 sequences are SEHNR and FQNEAQ (reference sequence). DNA of the CDR3: TGTGCCAGCAGCTTAGGCTGGTCGTCAGCGGAGACCGGGGAGCTGTTTTTT. Residues: CASSLGWSSAETGELFF.